Listed below are T cell receptor beta chains from one sample, sequenced in a study of CD8 T cells in Susac syndrome. TCRdb independently ran MiXCR on the immunoSEQ multiplex PCR reads; one entry per CDR3 protein. The sample yields 250,000 to 300,000 distinct CDR3 sequences, about 85% seen once. Sample: CD8+ T cells from PBMCs. Receptors were obtained from a human donor with multiple sclerosis. Each CDR3 is given with its conserved first and last residue. A D gene is named only where the DNA matches it firmly. Rows give clone size only sometimes, using once, few, many, or a class for an expanded clone.

-,17,TRBV2,TRBJ1-5,-,CASSPPGRQVPNQPQHF,TGTGCCAGCAGCCCACCGGGACGACAGGTTCCCAATCAGCCCCAGCATTTT
-,12,TRBV7-9,TRBJ2-1,-,CASSPDGDEQFF,TGTGCCAGCAGCCCCGACGGGGATGAGCAGTTCTTC
-,14,TRBV3-1,TRBJ2-1,-,CASSQDEGADEQFF,TGTGCCAGCAGCCAAGACGAGGGAGCAGATGAGCAGTTCTTC
-,11,TRBV29-1,TRBJ1-2,-,CSVDAIGGYTF,TGCAGCGTTGATGCTATAGGAGGCTACACCTTC
-,14,TRBV6-5,TRBJ2-7,-,CASSYSGLNYEQYF,TGTGCCAGCAGTTACTCGGGTTTAAACTACGAGCAGTACTTC
few,15,TRBV6-1,TRBJ1-3,-,CASSRDASSGNTIYF,TGTGCCAGCAGCCGGGACGCGAGCTCTGGAAACACCATATATTTT
-,16,TRBV28,TRBJ2-1,TRBD2,CASSLPGLAGDNEQFF,TGTGCCAGCAGTCTCCCCGGACTAGCGGGAGACAATGAGCAGTTCTTC
-,12,TRBV29-1,TRBJ1-2,-,CSVAWGANGYTF,TGCAGCGTTGCCTGGGGGGCAAATGGCTACACCTTC
once,17,TRBV7-2,TRBJ2-3,TRBD1,CASSRRQGASSTDTQYF,TGTGCCAGCAGCCGTCGCCAGGGGGCTTCTAGCACAGATACGCAGTATTTT
-,13,TRBV7-9,TRBJ2-5,-,CASFGGIGETQYF,TGTGCCAGCTTCGGGGGCATAGGAGAGACCCAGTACTTC
-,16,TRBV27,TRBJ2-3,-,CASSLSLSGATDTQYF,TGTGCCAGCAGTTTATCGTTGAGCGGCGCCACAGATACGCAGTATTTT
-,13,TRBV6-5,TRBJ2-2,-,CASSSRENGELFF,TGTGCCAGCAGTTCCCGGGAGAACGGGGAGCTGTTTTTT
once,15,TRBV11-2,TRBJ1-1,TRBD1,CASSFARQGMSEAFF,TGTGCCAGCAGCTTCGCTAGACAGGGAATGTCTGAAGCTTTCTTT
-,12,TRBV4-1,TRBJ1-2,-,CASSQDQKGYTF,TGCGCCAGCAGCCAAGATCAAAAGGGGTACACCTTC
-,14,TRBV6-5,TRBJ2-7,-,CASSYSEGRYEQYF,TGTGCCAGCAGTTACTCGGAAGGCCGCTACGAGCAGTACTTC
-,18,TRBV2,TRBJ2-2,TRBD2,CASSEPGLAGVRTGELFF,TGTGCCAGCAGTGAACCGGGACTAGCGGGAGTTCGGACCGGGGAGCTGTTTTTT
-,14,TRBV19,TRBJ2-1,TRBD2,CASRSGDGNNEQFF,TGTGCCAGTAGGAGCGGGGACGGCAACAATGAGCAGTTCTTC
-,12,TRBV9,TRBJ2-7,-,CASSPGGPEQYF,TGTGCCAGCAGCCCGGGCGGCCCCGAGCAGTACTTC
-,16,TRBV4-1,TRBJ2-5,TRBD1,CASSQGRQGEGETQYF,TGCGCCAGCAGCCAAGGACGACAGGGTGAGGGGGAGACCCAGTACTTC
once,14,TRBV27,TRBJ1-5,-,CASSYRHSNQPQHF,TGTGCCAGCAGTTACAGGCATAGCAATCAGCCCCAGCATTTT
-,16,TRBV4-1,TRBJ2-2,TRBD1,CASTQGDRYLTGELFF,TGCGCCAGCACCCAGGGGGACAGATACCTCACCGGGGAGCTGTTTTTT
-,15,TRBV7-9,TRBJ1-3,-,CASSLEAVGGNTIYF,TGTGCCAGCAGCTTAGAAGCCGTTGGCGGAAACACCATATATTTT
few,13,TRBV7-2,TRBJ2-7,-,CASSADLRYEQYF,TGTGCCAGCAGCGCGGACCTGCGCTACGAGCAGTACTTC
once,13,TRBV7-9,TRBJ1-2,-,CASSLDNGYGYTF,TGTGCCAGCAGCTTAGACAACGGATATGGCTACACCTTC
once,17,TRBV27,TRBJ2-3,-,CASSFLLRRETTDTQYF,TGTGCCAGCAGTTTCCTTCTCAGACGGGAAACCACAGATACGCAGTATTTT
-,15,TRBV12-3/TRBV12-4,TRBJ2-2,-,CASSTGTDRVGELFF,TGTGCCAGCAGCACCGGGACGGACCGCGTCGGGGAGCTGTTTTTT
-,13,TRBV5-1,TRBJ2-5,-,CASSRDSSVTQYF,TGCGCCAGCAGCCGGGATAGTTCTGTGACCCAGTACTTC
few,13,TRBV5-4,TRBJ2-7,-,CASSLDGSYEQYF,TGTGCCAGCAGCCTGGATGGGTCCTACGAGCAGTACTTC
-,13,TRBV2,TRBJ1-1,-,CAREGWTNTEAFF,TGTGCCAGGGAAGGATGGACGAACACTGAAGCTTTCTTT
-,14,TRBV28,TRBJ1-5,-,CASSLPTSNQPQHF,TGTGCCAGCAGTTTGCCCACTAGCAATCAGCCCCAGCATTTT
-,15,TRBV6-2/TRBV6-3,TRBJ2-3,-,CASSYSGSAADTQYF,TGTGCCAGCAGTTACTCGGGGTCGGCAGCAGATACGCAGTATTTT
once,17,TRBV20-1,TRBJ2-4,TRBD2,CSARDLGLAGAKNIQYF,TGCAGTGCTAGAGATCTAGGGCTAGCGGGAGCCAAAAACATTCAGTACTTC
-,14,TRBV20-1,TRBJ2-1,TRBD2,CSARLAGDVDEQFF,TGCAGTGCTAGGCTAGCGGGAGATGTCGATGAGCAGTTCTTC
-,15,TRBV5-1,TRBJ2-2,-,CASTPAFANTGELFF,TGCGCCAGCACCCCAGCCTTCGCGAACACCGGGGAGCTGTTTTTT
-,11,TRBV12-3/TRBV12-4,TRBJ2-7,-,CASSEVDEQYF,TGTGCCAGCAGTGAAGTCGACGAGCAGTACTTC
-,14,TRBV9,TRBJ1-1,-,CASSVGHPNTEAFF,TGTGCCAGCAGCGTAGGGCATCCGAACACTGAAGCTTTCTTT
-,15,TRBV27,TRBJ1-2,-,CASRLSWGSGYGYTF,TGTGCCAGCAGACTCAGTTGGGGCTCGGGCTATGGCTACACCTTC
-,13,TRBV24-1,TRBJ2-2,-,CATRGRGSGELFF,TGTGCCACCAGAGGGAGAGGGTCCGGGGAGCTGTTTTTT
-,13,TRBV5-8,TRBJ2-5,-,CASRRDPQETQYF,TGTGCCAGCAGACGGGATCCCCAGGAGACCCAGTACTTC
-,14,TRBV6-5,TRBJ2-1,-,CASSPISSYNEQFF,TGTGCCAGCAGCCCTATAAGCTCCTACAATGAGCAGTTCTTC
-,13,TRBV20-1,TRBJ2-7,TRBD2,CSASNLADYEQYF,TGCAGTGCCAGTAACCTAGCGGACTACGAGCAGTACTTC
-,18,TRBV19,TRBJ2-7,-,CASIPIHDRPPPGYEQYF,TGTGCCAGTATCCCTATCCATGATCGACCGCCGCCTGGCTACGAGCAGTACTTC
-,16,TRBV30,TRBJ2-1,-,CAWKSRSGESYNEQFF,TGTGCCTGGAAATCCCGGTCCGGCGAGTCCTACAATGAGCAGTTCTTC
-,13,TRBV29-1,TRBJ2-7,TRBD1,CSVGVGQKGEQYF,TGCAGCGTTGGGGTGGGACAGAAGGGCGAGCAGTACTTC
-,16,TRBV25-1,TRBJ2-2,TRBD2,CASTPAGGSHTGELFF,TGTGCCAGCACCCCTGCGGGCGGGAGTCACACCGGGGAGCTGTTTTTT
-,16,TRBV12-3/TRBV12-4,TRBJ2-7,TRBD1,CASSPSRTGWNVEQYF,TGTGCCAGCAGTCCTTCTCGGACAGGGTGGAATGTCGAGCAGTACTTC
once,16,TRBV20-1,TRBJ2-3,-,CSARERGATGRDTQYF,TGCAGTGCTAGAGAGAGGGGGGCTACAGGCAGAGATACGCAGTATTTT
-,14,TRBV20-1,TRBJ2-7,-,CSATNRDRRYEQYF,TGCAGTGCCACGAACCGGGACCGACGCTACGAGCAGTACTTC
-,12,TRBV25-1,TRBJ2-7,-,CASSATPGEQYF,TGTGCCAGCAGTGCCACTCCGGGAGAGCAGTACTTC
-,19,TRBV12-3/TRBV12-4,TRBJ2-5,-,CASSPEPYQGWDPQETQYF,TGTGCCAGCAGTCCCGAACCGTACCAGGGTTGGGACCCCCAAGAGACCCAGTACTTC
-,13,TRBV27,TRBJ2-3,-,CASRAGSADTQYF,TGTGCCTCCCGGGCAGGGTCTGCAGATACGCAGTATTTT
-,16,TRBV27,TRBJ2-7,-,CASRALWEAGIYEQYF,TGTGCCAGCAGGGCCCTTTGGGAGGCTGGGATATACGAGCAGTACTTC
-,20,TRBV3-1,TRBJ2-1,TRBD2,CASRDSTIGLAGGRRNEQFF,TGTGCCAGCAGGGACAGCACAATTGGACTAGCGGGAGGGCGACGCAATGAGCAGTTCTTC
-,16,TRBV7-8,TRBJ2-1,TRBD2,CASSLAGLAGVNEQFF,TGTGCCAGCAGCTTAGCGGGACTAGCGGGAGTCAATGAGCAGTTCTTC
-,13,TRBV19,TRBJ1-1,-,CASSMVLDTEAFF,TGTGCCAGTAGTATGGTATTGGACACTGAAGCTTTCTTT
once,16,TRBV4-1,TRBJ2-3,-,CASSQGVAASTDTQYF,TGCGCCAGCAGCCAAGGGGTAGCAGCTAGCACAGATACGCAGTATTTT
-,13,TRBV27,TRBJ1-1,-,CASWPPGLPGAFF,TGTGCCAGCTGGCCCCCAGGATTACCGGGGGCTTTCTTT
-,16,TRBV21-1,TRBJ2-1,-,CASSKVPLSGRPEQFF,TGTGCCAGCAGCAAAGTGCCACTTAGCGGGAGACCTGAGCAGTTCTTC
-,16,TRBV14,TRBJ2-1,TRBD2,CASSPGLADTNNEQFF,TGTGCCAGCAGCCCCGGACTAGCGGATACCAACAATGAGCAGTTCTTC
-,17,TRBV18,TRBJ1-3,-,CASSPLLTAASGNTIYF,TGTGCCAGCTCACCTCTCCTGACAGCCGCCTCTGGAAACACCATATATTTT